This TCR beta chain was sequenced in a study of vaccination and CD4 T cells after COVID-19. Points on this clonotype: Its cognate antigen is unknown.

An Oncomine TCR Beta short-read assay was used to sequence the DNA from cultured CD4+ T cells. After culture, CD4+ T cells served as the source for genomic DNA extraction. TCRdb reprocessed the PCR reads with MiXCR, giving one entry per CDR3 protein. Among approximately 8,100 distinct CDR3 sequences listed, 40% to 65% were seen once. Noted treatment: roughly 10-day PBMC culture with coronavirus spike peptide pools or control peptides (ViraFEST assay). The culture of 2 million to 2.5 million PBMCs per well included 8 to 10 IU/ml IL-2 and around 10 ug/ml peptide pools. The source material was CD4+ T cells from blood, cultured in vitro. The TCR was taken from a human donor who had recovered from COVID-19.

CDR3 bases: TGTGCCAGCAGCTTGGCTAGCAGTAAGTTCTTC. Translation gives CASSLASSKFF. This chain uses TRBV7-2 with TRBJ2-1; a possible D gene is TRBD2 (5 bases). V was clipped by 3 bases and J by 14 bases, with 11 bases between them. Germline V CDR1 and CDR2: SGHTA, FQGNSA. This CDR3 region has 11 residues.